The source of this T cell receptor (beta chain) is a study of CD8 T cells in Susac syndrome. The germline gives CDR1 KGHDR, CDR2 SFDVKD. Trimming removed 4 bases from V and 4 bases from J, with 7 bases in between. The CDR3 runs 13 residues. The table lists this clonotype with a count of one. Reverse transcription of 0.5 to 1 ug RNA was performed with random hexamers. Amplification of TCR beta CDR3 across 54 Vbeta and 13 Jbeta was performed with immunoSEQ multiplex PCR. TCRdb re-called the immunoSEQ multiplex PCR reads through MiXCR, storing one row per CDR3 protein. The sample comprises approximately 200,000 distinct CDR3 sequences, 85% to 95% of which are singletons, and 0.082% rests with the top ten.

The chain carries TRBV24-1 and TRBJ1-3; D call uncertain. The sequencing input was CD4+ T cells from PBMCs. This TCR derives from a human donor with multiple sclerosis. The CDR3 nucleotides are TGTGCCACCAGTGACCTACAGGGAAACACCATATATTTT. Protein: CATSDLQGNTIYF.